The clone carrying this T cell receptor (beta chain) was seen repeatedly, ten times or more. The CDR3 loop spans 13 amino acids. V was shortened by 7 bases and J by 0 bases, with 12 bases between the two germline ends. The germline V gene has CDR1 SQVTM and CDR2 ANQGSEA. A second PCR, run for about 7 to 11 cycles, used a sample-barcoded 5' primer plus a J-beta primer mix. Tags on each cDNA molecule came from a template-switch adaptor with 12 random nucleotides. TCRdb ran MiXCR on the 5' RACE reads and lists one entry per CDR3 protein. The sample has 1.5 million to 2 million distinct CDR3 sequences, roughly 30% seen once. The study recruited healthy Caucasian donors from Russia who were aged about 6 to 95. The sample is drawn from a study of blood T cells in healthy people across ages.

Sequenced: blood. The clonotype was recovered from a woman between 25 and 40 years old in good health. This chain links TRBV29-1 with TRBJ1-1, with unresolved D. The CDR3 DNA sequence: TGCAGCGGCTGCGAATGGCTGAACACTGAAGCTTTCTTT. This codes for CSGCEWLNTEAFF.